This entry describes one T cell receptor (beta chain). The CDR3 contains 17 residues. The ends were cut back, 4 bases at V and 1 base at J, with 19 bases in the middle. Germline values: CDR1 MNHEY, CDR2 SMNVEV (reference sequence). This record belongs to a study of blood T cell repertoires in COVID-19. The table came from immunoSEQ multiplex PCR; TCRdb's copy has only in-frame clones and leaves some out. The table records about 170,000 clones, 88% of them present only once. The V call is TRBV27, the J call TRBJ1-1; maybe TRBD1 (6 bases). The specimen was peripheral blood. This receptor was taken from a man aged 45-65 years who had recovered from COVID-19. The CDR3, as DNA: TGTGCCAGCAGTTCACGACCGGGACACTGGGAGAACACTGAAGCTTTCTTT. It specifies CASSSRPGHWENTEAFF.